This TCR beta chain was identified during a study of T-cell memory formation after mild COVID-19 (dated by TCRdb to about 2021). Broadly, across the study: TCR sequence clusters from the two donors were found to be largely donor specific. The cohort was made up of two young adult volunteers, one female and one male, who were previously healthy. Longitudinal TCRalpha and TCRbeta repertoire sequencing tracked T-cell clones expanding and contracting after mild COVID-19 in a couple of donors.

Study-level results and caveats: SARS-CoV-2 specificity of the second-wave clones peaking on day 37 was not confirmed. Some responding clones were detected in pre-infection memory, suggesting pre-existing cross-reactive memory T cells joined the SARS-CoV-2 response. Balanced CD4/CD8 phenotypes were observed for clones contracting from day 15 to 85, whereas a bias towards CD4+ was observed for a second wave of clones expanding from day 15 to 37. Contracting CD4+ clones were found mainly in CM and EM memory subsets, while CD8+ clones were enriched in EMRA. Only a couple of mild cases were covered by the study, and larger cohorts that include severe cases with pre-infection samples were considered necessary.

For sequencing, an Illumina NovaSeq 6000 was employed. cDNA libraries for TCRalpha and TCRbeta were prepared by 5'RACE using constant-segment primers, with sample barcodes and unique molecular identifiers added. Trizol reagent was used to extract RNA from every sample. Libraries were amplified in two PCR steps, with a second sample barcode and Illumina TruSeq adapters added in the second step. Libraries were sequenced on an Illumina NovaSeq with 2 x 150 bp paired-end reads. The paper's processing steps were these. Demultiplexing of reads and collapsing into UMI-guided consensus sequences were performed with migec v1.2.7. Using mixcr v2.1.11, UMI consensuses were aligned to TRA and TRB V and J templates and then assembled into clonotypes. A clonotype was counted as expanded or contracted only if both edgeR and NoisET called the change significant, with noise models trained on biological replicates. edgeR calls used a false discovery rate-adjusted p below 0.01 and a log2 fold-change threshold of 1. As an exploratory analysis of dynamics, max-normalized trajectories of the 1000 most abundant clonotypes were examined by PCA with hierarchical clustering. Separately sequenced CD4+ and CD8+ repertoires were used to assign a CD4 or CD8 phenotype to each responding clone. The public sequencing data were trimmed at Q25 with fastp and processed into clonotypes with MiXCR by TCRdb, which kept only in-frame beta chains. Records with the same CDR3 protein are collapsed into one entry carrying the most frequent genes and DNA. TCRdb's processing, not the authors', yielded these V and J calls. This sample holds 580,000 or so distinct CDR3 sequences; 17% were observed only once. The ten largest clonotypes hold about 7.4% of the sample.

The V and J ends are trimmed by 5 bases and 7 bases, leaving 14 bases between them. From its cysteine to its phenylalanine, the CDR3 spans 13 amino acids. Of all the DNA, just the CDR3 is kept, 39 bases in frame from base 1. PBMCs were isolated by Ficoll-Paque density gradient centrifugation. The table lists this clonotype with a few counts. Its antigen has not been determined. No base quality values were provided; no much bigger clone lies one nucleotide off. This chain joins TRBV12-3 or TRBV12-4 to TRBJ1-2; the D gene is possibly TRBD1, with 5 bases matching. Sequenced material: PBMCs or a T cell subset sorted from them (not recorded which). The TCR comes from an adult woman who had mild COVID-19 (a few samples of this study predate the infection). The sample titles of this study are shuffled in the database, so cell type and time point are left out; the donor was told from shared clones. CDR3 protein: CASSPGPYRGYTF. The DNA reads as follows: TGTGCCAGCAGTCCGGGGCCGTACCGTGGCTACACCTTC.